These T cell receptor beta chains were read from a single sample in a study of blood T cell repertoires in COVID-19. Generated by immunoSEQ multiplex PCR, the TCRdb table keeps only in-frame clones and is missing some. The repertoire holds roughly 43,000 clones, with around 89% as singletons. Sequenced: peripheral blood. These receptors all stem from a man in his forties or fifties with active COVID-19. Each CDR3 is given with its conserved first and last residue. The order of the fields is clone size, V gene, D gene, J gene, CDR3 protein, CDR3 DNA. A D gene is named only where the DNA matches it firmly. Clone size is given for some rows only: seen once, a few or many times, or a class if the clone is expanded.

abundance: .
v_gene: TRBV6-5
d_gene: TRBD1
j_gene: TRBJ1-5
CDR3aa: CASSLRTGRAQPQHF
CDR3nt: TGTGCCAGCAGTCTTAGGACAGGTCGGGCCCAGCCCCAGCATTTT

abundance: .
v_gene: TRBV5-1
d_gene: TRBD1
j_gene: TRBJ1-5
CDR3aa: CASSSTGGRNQPQHF
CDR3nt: TGCGCCAGCAGCTCTACAGGGGGCCGCAATCAGCCCCAGCATTTT

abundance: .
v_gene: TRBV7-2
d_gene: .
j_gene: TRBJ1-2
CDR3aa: CASSITGTYIGSYTF
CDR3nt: TGTGCCAGCAGCATAACCGGGACTTATATAGGGAGCTACACCTTC

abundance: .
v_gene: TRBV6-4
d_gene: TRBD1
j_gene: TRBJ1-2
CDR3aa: CASSATTGAGYTF
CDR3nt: TGTGCCAGCAGTGCAACGACAGGGGCTGGCTACACCTTC

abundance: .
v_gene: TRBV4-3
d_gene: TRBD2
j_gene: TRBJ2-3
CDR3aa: CASSQEGNLADTDTQYF
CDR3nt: TGCGCCAGCAGCCAAGAAGGGAACCTAGCGGACACAGATACGCAGTATTTT

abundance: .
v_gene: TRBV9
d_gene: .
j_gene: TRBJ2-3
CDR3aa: CASTAWSLFTDTQYF
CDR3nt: TGTGCCAGCACGGCCTGGAGCTTGTTCACAGATACGCAGTATTTT

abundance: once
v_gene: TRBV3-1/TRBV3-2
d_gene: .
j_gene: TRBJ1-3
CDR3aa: CASSPERGNTIYF
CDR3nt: TGTGCCAGCAGCCCCGAACGGGGAAACACCATATATTTT

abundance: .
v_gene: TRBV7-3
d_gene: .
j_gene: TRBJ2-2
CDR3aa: CASSFIGTGELFF
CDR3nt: TGTGCCAGCAGCTTTATCGGCACCGGGGAGCTGTTTTTT

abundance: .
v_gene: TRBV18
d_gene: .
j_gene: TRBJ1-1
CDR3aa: CASSDTNTEAFF
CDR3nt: TGTGCCAGCTCAGACACGAACACTGAAGCTTTCTTT

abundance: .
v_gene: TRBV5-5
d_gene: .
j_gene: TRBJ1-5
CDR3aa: CASSFEVSSNQPQHF
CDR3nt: TGTGCCAGCAGCTTCGAGGTCAGCAGCAATCAGCCCCAGCATTTT

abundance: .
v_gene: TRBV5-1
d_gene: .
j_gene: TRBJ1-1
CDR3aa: CASSLVTATEAFF
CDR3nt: TGCGCCAGCAGCTTGGTAACAGCCACTGAAGCTTTCTTT

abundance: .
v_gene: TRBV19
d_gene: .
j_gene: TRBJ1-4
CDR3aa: CASSIGQINEKLFF
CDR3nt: TGTGCCAGTAGTATTGGTCAGATAAATGAAAAACTGTTTTTT

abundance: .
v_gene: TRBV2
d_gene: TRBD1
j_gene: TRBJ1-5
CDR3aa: CASSGTGGHSNQPQHF
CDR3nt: TGTGCCAGCAGTGGGACAGGGGGCCATAGCAATCAGCCCCAGCATTTT

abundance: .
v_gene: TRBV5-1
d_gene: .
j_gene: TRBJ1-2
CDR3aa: CASSLGSGYGYTF
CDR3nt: TGCGCCAGCAGCTTGGGGTCAGGCTATGGCTACACCTTC

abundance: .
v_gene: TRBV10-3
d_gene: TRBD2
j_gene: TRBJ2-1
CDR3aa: CATTPLSGDNEQFF
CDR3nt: TGTGCCACCACCCCCCTTAGCGGGGACAATGAGCAGTTCTTC

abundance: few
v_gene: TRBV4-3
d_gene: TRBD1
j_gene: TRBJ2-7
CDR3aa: CASSQGTGGRNEQYF
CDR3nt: TGCGCCAGCAGCCAAGGGACAGGGGGTAGGAACGAGCAGTACTTC

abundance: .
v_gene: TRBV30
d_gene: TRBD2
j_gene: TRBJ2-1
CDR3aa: CAWSVWRGGYNEQFF
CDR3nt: TGTGCCTGGAGTGTTTGGCGGGGGGGCTACAATGAGCAGTTCTTC

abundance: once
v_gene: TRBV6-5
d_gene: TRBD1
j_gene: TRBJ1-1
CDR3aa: CASSLSGTGGVEAFF
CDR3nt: TGTGCCAGCAGTCTTTCCGGGACAGGGGGGGTTGAAGCTTTCTTT

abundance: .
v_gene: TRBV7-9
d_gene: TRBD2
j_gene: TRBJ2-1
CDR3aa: CAIPTSGVYNEQFF
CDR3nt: TGTGCCATCCCGACTAGCGGGGTGTACAATGAGCAGTTCTTC

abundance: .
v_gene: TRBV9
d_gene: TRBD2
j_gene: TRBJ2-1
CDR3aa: CASSVEGLAGSEQFF
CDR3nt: TGTGCCAGCAGCGTAGAGGGACTAGCGGGATCGGAGCAGTTCTTC

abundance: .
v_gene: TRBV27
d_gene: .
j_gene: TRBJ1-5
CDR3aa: CASRTSEGRNQPQHF
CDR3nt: TGTGCCAGCAGAACATCGGAGGGGCGGAATCAGCCCCAGCATTTT

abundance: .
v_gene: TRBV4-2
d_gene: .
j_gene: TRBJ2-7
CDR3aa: CASSQDLASSSYEQYF
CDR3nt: TGTGCCAGCAGCCAAGACTTGGCCTCTTCCTCCTACGAGCAGTACTTC

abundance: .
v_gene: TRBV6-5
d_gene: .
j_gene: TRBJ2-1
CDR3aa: CASSYSIRGLYNEQFF
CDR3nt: TGTGCCAGCAGTTACTCGATAAGGGGGTTATACAATGAGCAGTTCTTC

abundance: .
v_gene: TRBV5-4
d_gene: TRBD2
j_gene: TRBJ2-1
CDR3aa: CASSPGLAVNEQFF
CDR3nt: TGTGCCAGCAGCCCGGGACTAGCGGTCAATGAGCAGTTCTTC

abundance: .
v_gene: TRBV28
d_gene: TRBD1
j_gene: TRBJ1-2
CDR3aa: CASSLEGGGYTF
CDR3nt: TGTGCCAGCAGTTTAGAAGGGGGCGGCTACACCTTC

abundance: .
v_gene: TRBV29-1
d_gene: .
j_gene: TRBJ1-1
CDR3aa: CSAGQTEAFF
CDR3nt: TGCAGCGCCGGACAGACTGAAGCTTTCTTT

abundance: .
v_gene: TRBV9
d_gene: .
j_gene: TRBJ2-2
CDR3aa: CASSVDAGRGELFF
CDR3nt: TGTGCCAGCAGCGTAGACGCAGGGCGCGGGGAGCTGTTTTTT

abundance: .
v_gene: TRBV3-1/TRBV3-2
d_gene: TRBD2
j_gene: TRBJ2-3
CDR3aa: CASSPRTSGGASTDTQYF
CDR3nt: TGTGCCAGCAGTCCGCGGACTAGCGGGGGGGCCAGCACAGATACGCAGTATTTT

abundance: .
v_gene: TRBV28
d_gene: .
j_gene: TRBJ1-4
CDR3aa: CASSPERGNGVKLFF
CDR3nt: TGTGCCAGCAGTCCTGAAAGGGGGAATGGAGTAAAACTGTTTTTT

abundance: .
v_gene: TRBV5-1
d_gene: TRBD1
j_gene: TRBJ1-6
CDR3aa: CASSTETGFTSPLHF
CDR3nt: TGCGCCAGCAGCACCGAGACAGGGTTTACTTCACCCCTCCACTTT

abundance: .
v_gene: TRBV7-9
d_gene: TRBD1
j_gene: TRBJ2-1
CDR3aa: CASRSTGTESNEQFF
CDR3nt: TGTGCCAGCAGGTCAACCGGGACAGAGAGTAATGAGCAGTTCTTC

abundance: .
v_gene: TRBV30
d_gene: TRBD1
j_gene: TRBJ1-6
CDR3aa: CARAGGSSYNSPLHF
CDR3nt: TGTGCCAGAGCAGGGGGAAGCTCCTATAATTCACCCCTCCACTTT

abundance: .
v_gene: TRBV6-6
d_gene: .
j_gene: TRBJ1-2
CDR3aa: CASRQSTGADGYTF
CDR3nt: TGTGCCAGCAGACAATCTACAGGCGCGGATGGCTACACCTTC